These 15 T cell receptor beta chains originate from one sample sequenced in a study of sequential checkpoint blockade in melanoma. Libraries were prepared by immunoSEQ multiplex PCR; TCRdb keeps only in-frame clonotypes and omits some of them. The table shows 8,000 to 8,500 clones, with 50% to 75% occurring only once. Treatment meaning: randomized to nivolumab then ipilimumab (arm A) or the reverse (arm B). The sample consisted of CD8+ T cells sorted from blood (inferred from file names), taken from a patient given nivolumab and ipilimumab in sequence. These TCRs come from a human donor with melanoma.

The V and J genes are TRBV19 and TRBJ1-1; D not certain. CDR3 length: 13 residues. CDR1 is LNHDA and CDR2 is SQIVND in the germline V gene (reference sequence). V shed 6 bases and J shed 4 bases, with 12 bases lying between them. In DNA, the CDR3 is TGTGCCAGTAGGCGCTATGGGAGCACTGAAGCTTTCTTT. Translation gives CASRRYGSTEAFF.

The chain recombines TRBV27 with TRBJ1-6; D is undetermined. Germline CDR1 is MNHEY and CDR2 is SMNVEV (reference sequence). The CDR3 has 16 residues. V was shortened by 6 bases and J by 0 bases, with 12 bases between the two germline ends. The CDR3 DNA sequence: TGTGCCAGCAGAATTAGGGAGAGCTCCTATAATTCACCCCTCCACTTT. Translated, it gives CASRIRESSYNSPLHF.

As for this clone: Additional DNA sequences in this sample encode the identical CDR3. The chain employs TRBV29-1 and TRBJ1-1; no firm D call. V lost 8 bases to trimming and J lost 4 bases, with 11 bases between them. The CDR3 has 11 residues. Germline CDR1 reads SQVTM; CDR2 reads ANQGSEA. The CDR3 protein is CSPLVGTEAFF. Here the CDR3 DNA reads TGCAGCCCACTAGTAGGCACTGAAGCTTTCTTT.

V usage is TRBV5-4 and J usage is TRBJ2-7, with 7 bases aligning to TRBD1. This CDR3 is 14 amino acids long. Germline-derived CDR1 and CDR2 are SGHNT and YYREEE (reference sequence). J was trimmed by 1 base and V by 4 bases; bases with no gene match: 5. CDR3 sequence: CASSQRGQSYEQYF. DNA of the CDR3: TGTGCCAGCAGCCAACGGGGACAGTCCTACGAGCAGTACTTC.

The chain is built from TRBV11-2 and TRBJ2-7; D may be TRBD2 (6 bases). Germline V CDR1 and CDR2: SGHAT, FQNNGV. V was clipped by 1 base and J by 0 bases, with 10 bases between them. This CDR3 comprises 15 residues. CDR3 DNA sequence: TGTGCCAGCAGCTTAGGGGGGGAGAGCTCCTACGAGCAGTACTTC. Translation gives CASSLGGESSYEQYF.

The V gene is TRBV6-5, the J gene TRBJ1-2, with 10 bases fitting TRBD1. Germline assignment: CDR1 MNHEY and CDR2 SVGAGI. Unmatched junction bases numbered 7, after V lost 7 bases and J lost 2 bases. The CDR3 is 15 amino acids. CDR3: CASTETGGENYGYTF. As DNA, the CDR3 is TGTGCCAGCACTGAGACAGGGGGCGAAAACTATGGCTACACCTTC.

The DNA of the CDR3 is TGTGCCAGCAGCACCCCCGGACAGGATGCGAAGCCCCAGCATTTT. It encodes CASSTPGQDAKPQHF. The genes are TRBV28 and TRBJ1-5, with 7 bases identical to TRBD1. Germline lookup yields CDR1 MDHEN and CDR2 SYDVKM. The trim removed 6 bases at V and 8 bases at J, leaving 13 bases unmatched. The CDR3 contains 15 residues.

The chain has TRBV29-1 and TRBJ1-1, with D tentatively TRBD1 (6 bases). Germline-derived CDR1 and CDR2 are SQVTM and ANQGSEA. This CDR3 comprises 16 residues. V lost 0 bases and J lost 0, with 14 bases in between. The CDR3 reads CSVEEVSGHLNTEAFF. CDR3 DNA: TGCAGCGTTGAAGAGGTCTCGGGACACTTGAACACTGAAGCTTTCTTT.

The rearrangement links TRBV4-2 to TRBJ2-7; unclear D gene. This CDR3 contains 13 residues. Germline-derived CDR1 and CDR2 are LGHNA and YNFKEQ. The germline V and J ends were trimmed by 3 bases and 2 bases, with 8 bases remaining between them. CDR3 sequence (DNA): TGTGCCAGCAGCCAGTCCATTGCCTACGAGCAGTACTTC. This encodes CASSQSIAYEQYF.

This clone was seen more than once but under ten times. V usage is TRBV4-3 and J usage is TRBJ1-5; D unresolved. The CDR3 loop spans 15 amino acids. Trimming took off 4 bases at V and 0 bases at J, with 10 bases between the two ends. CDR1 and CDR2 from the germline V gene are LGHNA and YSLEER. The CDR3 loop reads CASSPDIYSNQPQHF. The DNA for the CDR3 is TGCGCCAGCAGCCCCGACATATATAGCAATCAGCCCCAGCATTTT.

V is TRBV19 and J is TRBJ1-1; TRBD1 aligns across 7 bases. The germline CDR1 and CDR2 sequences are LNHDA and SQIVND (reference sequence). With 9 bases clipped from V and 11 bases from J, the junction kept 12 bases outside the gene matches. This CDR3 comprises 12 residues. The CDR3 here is CASRTGWGFAFF. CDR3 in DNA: TGTGCCAGCAGGACAGGTTGGGGGTTCGCTTTCTTT.

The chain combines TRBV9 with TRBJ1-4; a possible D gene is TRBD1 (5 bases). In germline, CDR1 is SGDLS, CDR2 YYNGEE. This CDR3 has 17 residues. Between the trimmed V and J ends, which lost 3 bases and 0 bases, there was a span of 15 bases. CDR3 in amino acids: CASSAPVGTPTNEKLFF. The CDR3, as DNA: TGTGCCAGCAGCGCCCCGGTCGGGACTCCAACTAATGAAAAACTGTTTTTT. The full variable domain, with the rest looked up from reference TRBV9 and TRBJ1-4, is DSGVTQTPKHLITATGQRVTLRCSPRSGDLSVYWYQQSLDQGLQFLIQYYNGEERAKGNILERFSAQQFPDLHSELNLSSLELGDSALYFCASSAPVGTPTNEKLFFGSGTQLSVL.

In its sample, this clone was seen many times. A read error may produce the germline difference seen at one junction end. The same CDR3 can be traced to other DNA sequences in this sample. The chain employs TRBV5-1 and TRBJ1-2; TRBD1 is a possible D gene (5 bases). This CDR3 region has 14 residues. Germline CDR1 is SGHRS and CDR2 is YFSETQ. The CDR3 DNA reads TGTGCCAGCAGCGACTCAGGGATGTACTATGGCTACACCTTC. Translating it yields CASSDSGMYYGYTF.

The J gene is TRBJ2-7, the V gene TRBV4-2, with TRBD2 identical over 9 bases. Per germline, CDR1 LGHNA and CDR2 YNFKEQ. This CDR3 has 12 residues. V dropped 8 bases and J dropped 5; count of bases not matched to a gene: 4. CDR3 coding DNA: TGTGCCAGCGCGGGGGGGCCGGACGAGCAGTACTTC. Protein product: CASAGGPDEQYF.

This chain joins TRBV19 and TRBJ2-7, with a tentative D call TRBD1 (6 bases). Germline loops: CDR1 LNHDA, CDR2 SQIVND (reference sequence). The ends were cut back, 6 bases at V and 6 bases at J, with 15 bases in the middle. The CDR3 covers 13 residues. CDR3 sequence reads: CASRPRGYSEQYF. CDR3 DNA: TGTGCCAGTAGGCCCAGGGGTTACTCCGAGCAGTACTTC.